The clone carrying this T cell receptor (beta chain) was counted a few times. The antigen is not known. TCRdb re-analysed the RT-PCR reads in MiXCR, keeping a single row per CDR3 protein. The sample yields hundreds of thousands of distinct CDR3 sequences, approximately 15% seen once. Trimming cost V 7 bases and J 4 bases; bases outside gene matches: 7. There are 14 residues in the CDR3. Germline V gives CDR1 LGHDT, CDR2 YNNKEL (reference sequence). This sample was included in a study of response to subunit inactivated influenza vaccine. Study-wide results and caveats: The authors offered the suggestion that each seasonal influenza vaccination recruits few new T cells.

The sequence was obtained from a man in his fifties or sixties who received an inactivated influenza vaccine. The source was PBMCs from blood, collected 14 to 15 days before vaccination. This chain links TRBV3-1 with TRBJ1-1; 9 bases fit TRBD1. CDR3 bases: TGTGCCAGCACCGCGGGACAGGGAGTCACTGAAGCTTTCTTT. Translated, it gives CASTAGQGVTEAFF.